Below are 31 T cell receptor beta chains sequenced from a single sample in a study of T cell changes during pregnancy in multiple sclerosis. Clones were read by immunoSEQ multiplex PCR, and TCRdb kept only the in-frame ones, dropping some. Of 30,000 to 40,000 clones detected, 91% appear once; the ten largest clones hold 0.45% to 0.55%. The specimen comprised CD4+ T cells from peripheral blood mononuclear cells, sampled in the third trimester of pregnancy. Receptors were obtained from a female donor in good health, enrolled as a control in a pregnancy study.

The chain joins TRBV10-3 to TRBJ2-5, with TRBD1 matching 9 bases. V gave up 6 bases and J gave up 4 bases; unmatched junction bases: 6. Germline-derived CDR1 and CDR2 are ENHRY and SYGVKD. The CDR3 runs 14 residues. This chain's CDR3 is CAIRPDRGGETQYF. CDR3 in DNA: TGTGCCATCAGACCGGACAGGGGAGGAGAGACCCAGTACTTC.

This chain joins TRBV9 and TRBJ2-5; 10 positions agree with TRBD2. Per germline, CDR1 SGDLS and CDR2 YYNGEE. The CDR3 has 16 amino acids. The V gene end was trimmed by 2 bases and the J gene end by 4 bases; junction bases not matched to a gene: 8. CDR3 in amino acids: CASSVGSGGPGETQYF. Written as DNA, the CDR3 is TGTGCCAGCAGCGTCGGTAGCGGGGGGCCCGGAGAGACCCAGTACTTC. The whole variable domain, remainder taken from reference TRBV9 and TRBJ2-5, is DSGVTQTPKHLITATGQRVTLRCSPRSGDLSVYWYQQSLDQGLQFLIQYYNGEERAKGNILERFSAQQFPDLHSELNLSSLELGDSALYFCASSVGSGGPGETQYFGPGTRLLVL.

The chain recombines TRBV2 with TRBJ1-1; D might be TRBD1 (5 bases). V was clipped by 1 base and J by 11 bases, with 14 bases between them. The germline V gene encodes CDR1 SNHLY and CDR2 FYNNEI. This CDR3 comprises 13 residues. The CDR3 loop is CASSEEGSGRAFF. Here the CDR3 DNA reads TGTGCCAGCAGTGAAGAGGGTTCAGGGCGGGCTTTCTTT.

The V call is TRBV6-4, the J call TRBJ2-1, with 11 bases fitting TRBD2. In germline, CDR1 is MRHNA, CDR2 SNTAGT. The trim removed 6 bases at V and 6 bases at J, leaving 4 bases unmatched. This CDR3 comprises 14 residues. The CDR3 loop is CASSLAGGGNEQFF. CDR3 bases: TGTGCCAGCAGCCTAGCGGGAGGTGGCAATGAGCAGTTCTTC.

The V call is TRBV2, the J call TRBJ2-2; D is unclear. The V gene's germline CDR1 is SNHLY and CDR2 FYNNEI. The ends were cut back, 4 bases at V and 7 bases at J, with 7 bases in the middle. This CDR3 has 12 amino acids. Written as DNA, the CDR3 is TGTGCCAGCAGTGGAGTTGGCGGGGAGCTGTTTTTT. It translates to CASSGVGGELFF.

This sequence joins TRBV4-3 and TRBJ2-7, with 11 nucleotides matching TRBD1. Trimming cost V 0 bases and J 2 bases; bases outside gene matches: 3. The CDR3 covers 16 residues. Germline lookup yields CDR1 LGHNA and CDR2 YSLEER. The CDR3: CASSQEGTGGTYEQYF. CDR3 DNA sequence: TGCGCCAGCAGCCAAGAAGGGACAGGGGGAACCTACGAGCAGTACTTC.

The V and J genes are TRBV2 and TRBJ2-7; D perhaps matches TRBD1 (6 bases). Germline CDR1 reads SNHLY; CDR2 reads FYNNEI. V dropped 5 bases and J dropped 3 bases, with 14 bases sitting between them. The CDR3 is 14 amino acids. The CDR3 region has the DNA TGTGCCAGCAGTTCGGACAGATTGATCTACGAGCAGTACTTC. It specifies CASSSDRLIYEQYF.

The chain has TRBV7-8 and TRBJ2-2; TRBD2 matches at 8 bases. Looked up from germline, CDR1 is SGHVS and CDR2 is FQNEAQ. V trimming: 1 base; J trimming: 8 bases; junction bases outside the gene matches: 9. CDR3 length equals 16 residues. CDR3 sequence reads: CASSLGLGTSLGELFF. The CDR3 DNA reads TGTGCCAGCAGCTTAGGTCTCGGGACTAGTTTAGGGGAGCTGTTTTTT.

This chain joins TRBV11-1 and TRBJ2-7; D is perhaps TRBD1 (5 bases). The CDR3 runs 13 residues. The germline V and J ends were trimmed by 1 base and 3 bases, with 7 bases remaining between them. Germline V CDR1 and CDR2: SGHAT, FQDESV (reference sequence). The CDR3 region has the DNA TGTGCCAGCAGCTTAGGACAGAGCTACGAGCAGTACTTC. It yields the protein CASSLGQSYEQYF.

V and J are TRBV4-2 and TRBJ2-1; 9 nucleotides line up with TRBD2. V gave up 3 bases and J gave up 1 base; unmatched junction bases: 13. The germline gives CDR1 LGHNA, CDR2 YNFKEQ. This CDR3 comprises 19 residues. The CDR3: CASSHGTSSRGGSYNEQFF. For the CDR3, the DNA is TGTGCCAGCAGCCACGGGACTAGCTCTCGAGGAGGGTCCTACAATGAGCAGTTCTTC.

As concerns this clone: The germline gene is not matched at one end of the junction; a read error may be the cause. The rearrangement uses TRBV7-7 and TRBJ2-7; 7 positions match TRBD1. CDR1 is SSHAT and CDR2 is FNYEAQ in the germline V gene (reference sequence). This CDR3 has 14 residues. The CDR3 here is CASSLDRYTDEQYF. The CDR3, as DNA: TGTGCTAGCAGCCTGGACAGGTATACCGACGAGCAGTACTTC.

This chain connects TRBV7-2 to TRBJ2-7, with 8 bases identical to TRBD1. The CDR3 totals 14 residues. The V segment lost 2 bases and the J segment 3 bases; nucleotides outside the gene matches: 3. CDR1 is SGHTA and CDR2 is FQGNSA in the germline V gene. The CDR3 bases are TGTGCCAGCAGCTTACAACAGGGGGGCTACGAGCAGTACTTC. Encoded protein: CASSLQQGGYEQYF.

This rearrangement joins TRBV2 to TRBJ1-5; 7 bases agree with TRBD1. The CDR3 sequence is 12 residues long. V shed 6 bases, J shed 13 bases, and the junction held 9 bases outside the gene matches. From germline, CDR1 is SNHLY and CDR2 FYNNEI. As DNA, the CDR3 is TGTGCCAGCAGCGTCTACAGGGGCCAGCAGCATTTT. Translated, it gives CASSVYRGQQHF.

The chain employs TRBV7-2 and TRBJ2-3, with 10 nucleotides matching TRBD1. This CDR3 has 15 residues. Per the germline V gene, CDR1 is SGHTA and CDR2 is FQGNSA. After removal of 5 bases from V and 6 bases from J, the junction contained 8 bases not matched to a gene. The CDR3 DNA is TGTGCCAGCAGCCCCCGGACAGGGGGTTATGATACGCAGTATTTT. This encodes CASSPRTGGYDTQYF. The full variable domain, its missing parts supplied by reference TRBV7-2 and TRBJ2-3, is GAGVSQSPSNKVTEKGKDVELRCDPISGHTALYWYRQSLGQGLEFLIYFQGNSAPDKSGLPSDRFSAERTGGSVSTLTIQRTQQEDSAVYLCASSPRTGGYDTQYFGPGTRLTVL.

This clone was observed a few times. The chain links TRBV6-6 to TRBJ2-7; 8 nucleotides align to TRBD2. CDR1 is MNHNY, CDR2 SVGAGI, per germline (reference sequence). The V and J ends lost 4 bases and 7 bases, in that order; junction bases with no gene match: 9. The CDR3 contains 14 residues. The chain's CDR3 is CASSSSGREKEQYF. The CDR3 DNA reads as TGTGCCAGCAGTTCTAGCGGGCGAGAGAAAGAGCAGTACTTC.

In its sample, this clone was seen a few times. The CDR3 sequence is CASSTTPGQGWIGELFF. The DNA for the CDR3 is TGTGCCAGCAGTACTACACCGGGACAGGGATGGATCGGGGAGCTGTTTTTT. This chain connects TRBV28 to TRBJ2-2; 9 positions agree with TRBD1. The length of the CDR3 is 17 residues. Germline CDR1 is MDHEN and CDR2 is SYDVKM. J was trimmed by 7 bases and V by 5 bases; bases with no gene match: 14.

This rearrangement joins TRBV7-2 to TRBJ2-7; 9 nucleotides align to TRBD2. Germline V lookup: CDR1 SGHTA, CDR2 FQGNSA. CDR3 size: 19 residues. V gave up 1 base and J gave up 5 bases; unmatched junction bases: 18. The CDR3 is CASSLVAGGPIVYKDEQYF. Here the CDR3 DNA reads TGTGCCAGCAGCTTAGTGGCGGGAGGGCCGATAGTATATAAGGACGAGCAGTACTTC.

The chain employs TRBV2 and TRBJ1-2; D gene uncertain. V shed 4 bases and J shed 6 bases, with 12 bases lying between them. The CDR3 is 13 residues long. Germline V gene data show CDR1 as SNHLY and CDR2 as FYNNEI. The CDR3 DNA is TGTGCCAGCAGTGTGCGGATCGGGGATGGCTACACCTTC. Amino acid sequence: CASSVRIGDGYTF. Drawing the rest from reference TRBV2 and TRBJ1-2, the complete variable domain is EPEVTQTPSHQVTQMGQEVILRCVPISNHLYFYWYRQILGQKVEFLVSFYNNEISEKSEIFDDQFSVERPDGSNFTLKIRSTKLEDSAMYFCASSVRIGDGYTFGSGTRLTVV.

The chain employs TRBV7-9 and TRBJ1-5, with D tentatively TRBD1 (5 bases). V dropped 0 bases and J dropped 12 bases, with 9 bases sitting between them. The CDR3 loop spans 12 amino acids. The germline gives CDR1 SEHNR, CDR2 FQNEAQ (reference sequence). DNA for the CDR3: TGTGCCAGCAGCTTAGCTGACAGTCTCCAGCATTTT. It translates to CASSLADSLQHF.

The chain combines TRBV7-9 with TRBJ2-6, with D unresolved. V lost 4 bases to trimming and J lost 2 bases, with 6 bases between them. CDR1 SEHNR and CDR2 FQNEAQ come from the germline V gene (reference sequence). CDR3 length: 14 amino acids. CDR3 DNA: TGTGCCAGCAGCTCCCCCACTGGGGCCAACGTCCTGACTTTC. Translated: CASSSPTGANVLTF.

This chain links TRBV12-5 with TRBJ2-5, with 8 bases lining up with TRBD1. The junction had 8 bases not matched to a gene; V was cut back by 6 bases and J by 5 bases. The CDR3 has 14 residues. Germline loops: CDR1 LGHNT, CDR2 FRNRAP. The CDR3 here is CASGAGQGEETQYF. DNA for the CDR3: TGTGCTAGTGGGGCCGGACAGGGCGAGGAGACCCAGTACTTC.

The chain links TRBV15 to TRBJ1-4; D remains ambiguous. CDR3 length: 14 residues. The germline CDR1 and CDR2 sequences are LNHNV and YYDKDF (reference sequence). The ends were cut back, 0 bases at V and 7 bases at J, with 9 bases in the middle. The CDR3 DNA reads TGTGCCACCAGCAGAGATCGAGGAGCTGAAAAACTGTTTTTT. It encodes CATSRDRGAEKLFF.

This chain joins TRBV15 and TRBJ2-7; 8 nucleotides match TRBD1. Germline V CDR1 and CDR2: LNHNV, YYDKDF (reference sequence). CDR3 length equals 14 residues. The trim removed 2 bases at V and 5 bases at J, leaving 5 bases unmatched. The CDR3 nucleotides read TGTGCCACCAGCAGACGGACAGGGTTGAACGAGCAGTACTTC. Its protein product is CATSRRTGLNEQYF.

The chain uses TRBV7-3 and TRBJ1-1, with TRBD1 identical over 7 bases. After removal of 5 bases from V and 11 bases from J, the junction contained 17 bases not matched to a gene. The germline V gene has CDR1 SGHTA and CDR2 FQGTGA. This CDR3 region has 15 residues. CDR3 residues: CASSLGQVMAVEAFF. CDR3 nucleotide sequence: TGTGCCAGCAGCCTAGGACAGGTTATGGCGGTAGAGGCTTTCTTT. The whole variable domain, filled in from reference TRBV7-3 and TRBJ1-1, reads GAGVSQTPSNKVTEKGKYVELRCDPISGHTALYWYRQSLGQGPEFLIYFQGTGAADDSGLPNDRFFAVRPEGSVSTLKIQRTERGDSAVYLCASSLGQVMAVEAFFGQGTRLTVV.

The chain is built from TRBV6-5 and TRBJ1-5, with a tentative D call TRBD1 (5 bases). The CDR3 runs to 15 residues. The V gene lost 2 bases and the J gene lost 5 bases, with 13 bases spanning the gap. The V gene's germline CDR1 is MNHEY and CDR2 SVGAGI. For the CDR3, the DNA is TGTGCCAGCAGTTACGGGTGGGGGGTTGATCAGCCCCAGCATTTT. Amino acids: CASSYGWGVDQPQHF.

CDR3 residues: CASSVHGRGKELDTQYF. CDR3 DNA: TGTGCCAGTAGTGTCCACGGACGGGGAAAGGAATTAGATACGCAGTATTTT. This chain connects TRBV19 to TRBJ2-3; D might be TRBD2 (5 bases). Trimming removed 5 bases from V and 5 bases from J, with 23 bases in between. In germline, CDR1 is LNHDA, CDR2 SQIVND (reference sequence). The CDR3 consists of 17 residues.

The rearrangement uses TRBV30 and TRBJ1-2; 7 bases are a match to TRBD1. Germline-derived CDR1 and CDR2 are GTSNPN and SVGIG (reference sequence). There are 13 residues in the CDR3. V gave up 6 bases and J gave up 7 bases; unmatched junction bases: 11. In DNA, the CDR3 is TGTGCCTGTGCCCACACAGGGGCGGTTGGCTACACCTTC. Translated, it gives CACAHTGAVGYTF.

The chain uses TRBV5-1 and TRBJ1-6, with a tentative D call TRBD1 (6 bases). Germline loops: CDR1 SGHRS, CDR2 YFSETQ. This CDR3 is built from 14 residues. V dropped 4 bases and J dropped 7 bases, with 12 bases sitting between them. In nucleotides, the CDR3 is TGCGCCAGCAGCCGGGCGGGGGCCAATTCACCCCTCCACTTT. Its protein product is CASSRAGANSPLHF.

In its sample, this clone was seen once. The V gene is TRBV28, the J gene TRBJ2-5; no definite D call. The J call may be mistaken, given a closer DNA end match to TRBJ2-7. The CDR3 totals 12 residues. Germline CDR1 MDHEN, CDR2 SYDVKM. CDR3 in DNA: TGTGCCAGCAGTTTAACTTCCTACGAGCAGTACTTC. Translating gives CASSLTSYEQYF.

This clone was detected once. V usage is TRBV7-3 and J usage is TRBJ2-3; the match to TRBD2 covers 7 bases. CDR1 and CDR2 (germline): SGHTA, FQGTGA. Germline trimming cut 1 base from V and 5 bases from J; bases unmatched to any gene: 15. The CDR3 length is 18 residues. The CDR3 protein is CASSLKGNWAGVGDTQYF. CDR3 sequence (DNA): TGTGCCAGCAGCTTAAAAGGGAATTGGGCGGGAGTGGGAGATACGCAGTATTTT.

J is TRBJ2-3 and V is TRBV1; whether TRBD2, the table's D call, matches the DNA was not checked. TRBV1 is reported as a pseudogene. This CDR3 region has 16 residues. The CDR3 DNA reads TGCACCAGCGCACCGAGGTCGGGATCCAGCACAGATACGCAGTATTTT. Its translation is CTSAPRSGSSTDTQYF.